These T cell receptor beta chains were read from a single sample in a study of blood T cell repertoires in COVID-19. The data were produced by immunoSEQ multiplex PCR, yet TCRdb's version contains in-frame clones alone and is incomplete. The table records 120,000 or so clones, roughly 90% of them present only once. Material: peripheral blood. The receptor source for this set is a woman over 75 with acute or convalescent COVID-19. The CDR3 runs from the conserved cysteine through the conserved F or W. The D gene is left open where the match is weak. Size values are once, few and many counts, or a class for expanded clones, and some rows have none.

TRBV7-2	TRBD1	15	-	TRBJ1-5	TGTGCCAGCAGCATCGGACAGGGGGCCAATCAGCCCCAGCATTTT	CASSIGQGANQPQHF
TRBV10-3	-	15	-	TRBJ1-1	TGTGCCATCAGTGAAAGACGCCTAGGGGTCACTGAAGCTTTCTTT	CAISERRLGVTEAFF
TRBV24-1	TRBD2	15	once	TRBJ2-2	TGTGCCACCAGTGCCCAGCCCGGGGGGACCGGGGAGCTGTTTTTT	CATSAQPGGTGELFF
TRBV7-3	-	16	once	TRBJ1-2	TGTGCCAGCAGCTTAAAAAGCCCTCGGTTGAACTATGGCTACACCTTC	CASSLKSPRLNYGYTF
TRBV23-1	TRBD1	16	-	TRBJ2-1	TGCGCCAGCAGTCACCGGGACAGCAACTCCTACAATGAGCAGTTCTTC	CASSHRDSNSYNEQFF
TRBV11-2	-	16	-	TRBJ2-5	TGTGCCAGCAGCTTAGTCCGGACAGTATACCAAGAGACCCAGTACTTC	CASSLVRTVYQETQYF
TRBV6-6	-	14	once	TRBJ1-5	TGTGCCAGCAGAACAGCAGGGAAGGGGCAGCCCCAGCATTTT	CASRTAGKGQPQHF
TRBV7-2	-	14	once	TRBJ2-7	TGTGCCAGCAGCTTAAACAGGTTGTCCTACGAGCAGTACTTC	CASSLNRLSYEQYF
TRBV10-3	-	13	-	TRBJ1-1	TGTGCCATCAGTCAGACATTGAACACTGAAGCTTTCTTT	CAISQTLNTEAFF
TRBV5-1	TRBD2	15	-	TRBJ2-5	TGCGCCAGCAGCTTGGGGACTAGCGGGAGGGAGACCCAGTACTTC	CASSLGTSGRETQYF